Below are 20 T cell receptor beta chains sequenced from a single sample in a study of CD8 T cells in Susac syndrome. The RNA input was 0.5 to 1 ug, and it was reverse transcribed with random hexamers. TCRdb reanalysed the immunoSEQ multiplex PCR reads using MiXCR and keeps one entry per CDR3 protein. The table lists about 430,000 distinct CDR3 sequences, about 85% of them singletons, with about 0.12% in the top ten. The sequenced sample was CD8+ T cells from PBMCs. The receptors here all came from a human donor with multiple sclerosis.

The chain recombines TRBV27 with TRBJ2-7; TRBD1 agrees at 8 bases. CDR3 length equals 15 residues. CDR1 and CDR2 (germline): MNHEY, SMNVEV (reference sequence). Trimming took 5 bases from V and 3 from J; bases not matched to a gene: 9. CDR3 amino acids: CASSPAGGFLYEQYF. As DNA, the CDR3 is TGTGCCAGCAGTCCTGCAGGGGGCTTTCTCTACGAGCAGTACTTC.

The chain employs TRBV4-1 and TRBJ2-7; 9 bases map to TRBD2. With V trimmed by 2 bases and J by 1 base, 3 bases remained unmatched. Germline loops: CDR1 MGHRA, CDR2 YSYEKL. The length of the CDR3 is 15 residues. CDR3 sequence: CASSQLAGSSYEQYF. The CDR3 nucleotides are TGCGCCAGCAGCCAACTAGCGGGAAGTTCCTACGAGCAGTACTTC.

V and J are TRBV6-6 and TRBJ2-7; D remains unclear. Per the germline V gene, CDR1 is MNHNY and CDR2 is SVGAGI (reference sequence). The CDR3 is 14 residues long. Between the trimmed V and J ends, which lost 2 bases and 2 bases, there was a span of 10 bases. CDR3 in amino acids: CASSYTSSAYEQYF. CDR3 bases: TGTGCCAGCAGTTACACGAGCAGTGCCTACGAGCAGTACTTC.

This chain connects TRBV28 to TRBJ2-7, with TRBD1 matching 7 bases. The CDR3 spans 14 residues. In germline, CDR1 is MDHEN, CDR2 SYDVKM. V lost 5 bases and J lost 5; bases outside the gene matches: 9. As DNA, the CDR3 is TGTGCCAGCAGTGCCCTGACAGGGTCCAACGAGCAGTACTTC. This gives the protein CASSALTGSNEQYF. Based on the CDR3 plus reference TRBV28 and TRBJ2-7, the full variable domain is DVKVTQSSRYLVKRTGEKVFLECVQDMDHENMFWYRQDPGLGLRLIYFSYDVKMKEKGDIPEGYSVSREKKERFSLILESASTNQTSMYLCASSALTGSNEQYFGPGTRLTVT.

This clonotype occurred once. This chain uses TRBV20-1 with TRBJ1-5, with D possibly being TRBD1 (5 bases). CDR1 DFQATT and CDR2 SNEGSKA come from the germline V gene (reference sequence). Trimming cost V 0 bases and J 5 bases, with 11 bases left between them. The CDR3 totals 14 residues. CDR3 sequence (DNA): TGCAGTGCTAGAGATGGCAGGGATCATCAGCCCCAGCATTTT. Translating gives CSARDGRDHQPQHF.

This chain uses TRBV19 with TRBJ1-2, with no clear D. The V gene lost 5 bases and the J gene lost 4 bases, with 14 bases spanning the gap. This CDR3 has 14 residues. The germline V gene has CDR1 LNHDA and CDR2 SQIVND (reference sequence). The CDR3 sequence: CASSSGVGSYGYTF. CDR3 bases: TGTGCCAGTAGTTCCGGAGTTGGGAGCTATGGCTACACCTTC.

The chain joins TRBV5-1 to TRBJ2-3; 8 positions match TRBD2. The CDR3 is 16 residues long. With V trimmed by 4 bases and J by 1 base, 8 bases remained unmatched. The germline gives CDR1 SGHRS, CDR2 YFSETQ. This CDR3 reads CASSALLADGTDTQYF. In nucleotides, the CDR3 is TGCGCCAGCAGCGCCCTACTAGCGGATGGCACAGATACGCAGTATTTT.

The gene calls are TRBV27 and TRBJ1-1; maybe TRBD1 (6 bases). The CDR3 consists of 12 residues. Per the germline V gene, CDR1 is MNHEY and CDR2 is SMNVEV (reference sequence). Between the trimmed V and J ends, which lost 6 bases and 8 bases, there was a span of 13 bases. Here the CDR3 DNA reads TGTGCCAGCAGAAAGACCAGGGGAGAAGCTTTCTTT. Protein product: CASRKTRGEAFF.

There are a few counts of this clonotype. The rearrangement uses TRBV5-1 and TRBJ1-1; no clear D gene. The ends were cut back, 0 bases at V and 4 bases at J, with 7 bases in the middle. Germline loops: CDR1 SGHRS, CDR2 YFSETQ. This CDR3 contains 13 residues. DNA for the CDR3: TGCGCCAGCAGCTTGGACGGGATCACTGAAGCTTTCTTT. It encodes CASSLDGITEAFF.

CDR3 loop: CASSEGDTGGDTQYF. CDR3 DNA sequence: TGTGCCAGCAGTGAAGGCGACACGGGGGGAGATACGCAGTATTTT. This chain uses TRBV2 with TRBJ2-3; 7 bases map to TRBD2. Germline-derived CDR1 and CDR2 are SNHLY and FYNNEI. There are 15 residues in the CDR3. Germline trimming cut 1 base from V and 5 bases from J; bases unmatched to any gene: 6.

J is TRBJ1-1 and V is TRBV27; TRBD1 matches at 10 bases. Germline V gene lookup returns CDR1 MNHEY and CDR2 SMNVEV (reference sequence). V lost 6 bases to trimming and J lost 5 bases; unmatched junction nucleotides: 6. The CDR3 totals 14 residues. The DNA of the CDR3 is TGTGCCAGCAGGTTGACAGGGGGCATGACTGAAGCTTTCTTT. Translated: CASRLTGGMTEAFF.

The sample holds one count of this clonotype. V and J are TRBV3-1 and TRBJ2-4; D possibly matches TRBD1 or TRBD2 (5 bases each). CDR1 LGHDT and CDR2 YNNKEL come from the germline V gene (reference sequence). This CDR3 has 15 residues. Between the trimmed V and J ends, which lost 3 bases and 8 bases, there was a span of 17 bases. CDR3 nucleotides: TGTGCCAGCAGCCAGAGGGACGCGACGTGGGACATTCAGTACTTC. Translated, it gives CASSQRDATWDIQYF.

This chain joins TRBV6-1 and TRBJ1-5, with 8 bases matching TRBD1. CDR1 MNHNS and CDR2 SASEGT come from the germline V gene. There are 18 residues in the CDR3. The V and J ends lost 4 bases and 0 bases, in that order; junction bases with no gene match: 11. The CDR3 nucleotides read TGTGCCAGCAGTGGCAGGGGGCGCCGTCAGAATAGCAATCAGCCCCAGCATTTT. It is translated as CASSGRGRRQNSNQPQHF.

The chain uses TRBV29-1 and TRBJ1-1; perhaps TRBD1 as D (6 bases). Germline V CDR1 and CDR2: SQVTM, ANQGSEA. The CDR3 extends over 12 amino acids. Between the trimmed V and J ends, which lost 5 bases and 4 bases, there was a span of 11 bases. The CDR3 here is CSVTGGLTEAFF. The CDR3 bases are TGCAGCGTTACCGGGGGGCTCACTGAAGCTTTCTTT.

The J gene is TRBJ2-3, the V gene TRBV7-6; 7 bases map to TRBD2. The CDR3 sequence is 16 residues long. CDR1 and CDR2 from the germline V gene are SGHVS and FNYEAQ. Germline trimming cut 4 bases from V and 0 bases from J; bases unmatched to any gene: 7. The CDR3, as DNA: TGTGCCAGCAGCTCAAGGCGCGGGAGTAGCACAGATACGCAGTATTTT. It specifies CASSSRRGSSTDTQYF.

This chain links TRBV30 with TRBJ1-1, with D perhaps matching TRBD1 (5 bases). V dropped 4 bases and J dropped 6 bases, with 15 bases sitting between them. Germline V gene data show CDR1 as GTSNPN and CDR2 as SVGIG (reference sequence). CDR3 size: 13 residues. The chain's CDR3 is CAWKYPGVPEAFF. DNA for the CDR3: TGTGCCTGGAAATACCCGGGGGTGCCTGAAGCTTTCTTT.

This chain connects TRBV30 to TRBJ2-1, with 10 bases aligning to TRBD2. The CDR3 is made up of 17 amino acids. Germline loops: CDR1 GTSNPN, CDR2 SVGIG (reference sequence). Trimming removed 1 base from V and 11 bases from J; junction bases left unmatched: 17. The CDR3 DNA is TGTGCCTGGAGTGATTCATATTTGGAGCGGGAGGGATGTAAGCAGTTCTTC. It encodes CAWSDSYLEREGCKQFF.

This clonotype appeared a single time. The V gene is TRBV7-2, the J gene TRBJ2-1; 7 nucleotides match TRBD1. V lost 1 base to trimming and J lost 13 bases; unmatched junction nucleotides: 16. This CDR3 comprises 16 residues. Germline V lookup: CDR1 SGHTA, CDR2 FQGNSA. CDR3 nucleotide sequence: TGTGCCAGCAGCTTAGTAAGACCGGGACAGCGATCCCTTCAGTTCTTC. Protein sequence: CASSLVRPGQRSLQFF.

This chain connects TRBV27 to TRBJ2-5; D uncertain. Germline CDR1 and CDR2: MNHEY and SMNVEV (reference sequence). The V gene lost 3 bases and the J gene lost 2 bases, with 7 bases spanning the gap. The CDR3 is 13 amino acids. CDR3 loop: CASSFSVQETQYF. CDR3 DNA: TGTGCCAGCAGTTTTTCTGTACAAGAGACCCAGTACTTC.

The chain carries TRBV3-1 and TRBJ2-1, with no clear D. V was pared by 4 bases and J by 5 bases, with 12 bases between. Germline CDR1 and CDR2: LGHDT and YNNKEL (reference sequence). The CDR3 is made up of 14 amino acids. As DNA, the CDR3 is TGTGCCAGCAGCCCGATCGGGCCCGACAATGAGCAGTTCTTC. Translated: CASSPIGPDNEQFF.